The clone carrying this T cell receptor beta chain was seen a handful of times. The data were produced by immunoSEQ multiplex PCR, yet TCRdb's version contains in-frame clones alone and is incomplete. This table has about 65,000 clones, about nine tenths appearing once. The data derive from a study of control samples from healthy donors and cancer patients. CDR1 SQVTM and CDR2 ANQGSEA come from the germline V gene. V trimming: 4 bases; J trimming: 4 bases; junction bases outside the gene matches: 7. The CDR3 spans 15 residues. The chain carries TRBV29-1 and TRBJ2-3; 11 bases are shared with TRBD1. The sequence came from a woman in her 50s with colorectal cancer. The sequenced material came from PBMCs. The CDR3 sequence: CSVGSDRGHSDTQYF. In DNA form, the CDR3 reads TGCAGCGTTGGGTCGGACAGGGGGCATTCAGATACGCAGTATTTT.